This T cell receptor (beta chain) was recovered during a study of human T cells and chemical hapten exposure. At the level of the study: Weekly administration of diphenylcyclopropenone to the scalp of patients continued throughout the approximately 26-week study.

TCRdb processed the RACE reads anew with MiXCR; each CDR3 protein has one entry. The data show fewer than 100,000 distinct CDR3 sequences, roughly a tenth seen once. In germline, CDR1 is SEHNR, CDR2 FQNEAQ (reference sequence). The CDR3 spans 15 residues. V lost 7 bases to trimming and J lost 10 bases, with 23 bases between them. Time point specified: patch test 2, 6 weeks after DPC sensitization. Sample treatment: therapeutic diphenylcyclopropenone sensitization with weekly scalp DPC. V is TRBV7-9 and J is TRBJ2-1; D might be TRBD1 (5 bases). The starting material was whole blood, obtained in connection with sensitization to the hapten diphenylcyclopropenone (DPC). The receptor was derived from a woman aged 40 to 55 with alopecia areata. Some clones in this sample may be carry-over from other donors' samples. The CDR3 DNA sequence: TGTGCCAGCACCCGGAACCAGGGTCGGGCCAACGAGCAGTTCTTC. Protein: CASTRNQGRANEQFF.